This T cell receptor (beta chain) is from a study of blood T cell repertoires in COVID-19. Study summary: COVID-19 samples collected from the United States, Italy and Spain covered acute and convalescent phases.

This CDR3 comprises 14 residues. J gave up 0 bases and V 7 bases, and 3 bases lay outside the gene matches. Per the germline V gene, CDR1 is MDHEN and CDR2 is SYDVKM. The assay was immunoSEQ multiplex PCR, and TCRdb's table has in-frame clones only and misses some. The sample has under 200,000 clones, around nine tenths seen once. The sequence came from a middle-aged man with acute or convalescent COVID-19. Sequenced: peripheral blood. V and J are TRBV28 and TRBJ1-5, with 7 bases aligning to TRBD1. The CDR3 coding sequence is TGTGCCAGCAACTCAGGGGGTAGCAATCAGCCCCAGCATTTT. Its protein product is CASNSGGSNQPQHF.